The T cell receptor beta chain under discussion was sequenced for a study of T cells in Graves' hyperthyroidism and ophthalmopathy. Whole-study context: Peripheral blood was obtained at initial diagnosis, preceding any treatment. Study-wide results and limits: Blood held most thyroid clonotypes expanded above 0.001 frequency. Ophthalmopathy stood apart from stable hyperthyroidism in a 13 V-J model.

Concerning this clonotype itself: What it binds is not known.

Template material for amplifying TCR beta CDR3 regions consisted of RNA transcripts. The primer set for the first-round RT-PCR of the TCR CDR3 was HTBI. One entry per CDR3 protein, called by TCRdb with MiXCR from the multiplex PCR reads. The table lists 500,000 to 600,000 distinct CDR3 sequences, over 15% of them singletons, with about 17% in the top ten. The V and J ends lost 0 bases and 5 bases, in that order; junction bases with no gene match: 3. The CDR3 length is 14 residues. Looked up from germline, CDR1 is MNHEY and CDR2 is SVGAGI. The chain links TRBV6-5 to TRBJ2-5; 7 nucleotides align to TRBD1. Specimen: blood. The clonotype comes from a young woman with Graves' hyperthyroidism. The CDR3 DNA sequence: TGTGCCAGCAGTTACTCCAGGGGGTGGGAGACCCAGTACTTC. It is translated as CASSYSRGWETQYF.